These 5 T cell receptor beta chains came from one sample sequenced in a study of cytomegalovirus exposure and HLA in healthy donors. Libraries were prepared by immunoSEQ multiplex PCR; TCRdb keeps only in-frame clonotypes and omits some of them. The sample yields some 80,000 clones, about 96% seen once. Sequenced input: PBMCs. Receptors were obtained from a woman between 18 and 29 years old in good health and CMV-seronegative.

This sequence joins TRBV5-1 and TRBJ1-1; D unclear. V lost 1 base, J lost 4 bases, and 14 bases lay in between. The germline V gene encodes CDR1 SGHRS and CDR2 YFSETQ. The CDR3 length is 15 residues. CDR3 in amino acids: CASSLLTIGSTEAFF. The DNA of the CDR3 is TGCGCCAGCAGCTTGCTAACTATTGGTTCCACTGAAGCTTTCTTT. Together with reference TRBV5-1 and TRBJ1-1, the CDR3 gives the full variable domain: KAGVTQTPRYLIKTRGQQVTLSCSPISGHRSVSWYQQTPGQGLQFLFEYFSETQRNKGNFPGRFSGRQFSNSRSEMNVSTLELGDSALYLCASSLLTIGSTEAFFGQGTRLTVV.

The CDR3 sequence: CATGASGSSYNEQFF. CDR3 nucleotides: TGTGCCACCGGCGCGAGCGGGAGCTCCTACAATGAGCAGTTCTTC. V and J are TRBV15 and TRBJ2-1, with 8 bases fitting TRBD2. The CDR3 spans 15 residues. The V segment lost 8 bases and the J segment 0 bases; nucleotides outside the gene matches: 6. Per the germline V gene, CDR1 is LNHNV and CDR2 is YYDKDF (reference sequence).

This sequence joins TRBV6-1 and TRBJ2-5; TRBD1 agrees at 7 bases. Germline V CDR1 and CDR2: MNHNS, SASEGT. The CDR3 has 17 amino acids. With 2 bases clipped from V and 5 bases from J, the junction kept 14 bases outside the gene matches. CDR3 nucleotide sequence: TGTGCCAGCAGTGAATTTTGGGGTTTGGACAGGAGGGAGACCCAGTACTTC. It encodes CASSEFWGLDRRETQYF.

The chain combines TRBV7-9 with TRBJ2-7; 7 positions match TRBD1. CDR1 and CDR2 (germline): SEHNR, FQNEAQ (reference sequence). J gave up 5 bases and V 4 bases, and 8 bases lay outside the gene matches. The CDR3 sequence is 14 residues long. The CDR3 loop reads CASSSNNRGNEQYF. CDR3 coding DNA: TGTGCCAGCAGCTCCAATAACAGGGGCAACGAGCAGTACTTC.

The chain carries TRBV14 and TRBJ1-4, with D perhaps matching TRBD1 (6 bases). CDR1 and CDR2 from the germline V gene are SGHDN and FVKESK. V lost 5 bases to trimming and J lost 0 bases, with 19 bases between them. CDR3 length: 18 amino acids. The CDR3 DNA follows: TGTGCCAGCAGCTCATCATTCCGACAGGCTGCAACTAATGAAAAACTGTTTTTT. It is translated as CASSSSFRQAATNEKLFF.